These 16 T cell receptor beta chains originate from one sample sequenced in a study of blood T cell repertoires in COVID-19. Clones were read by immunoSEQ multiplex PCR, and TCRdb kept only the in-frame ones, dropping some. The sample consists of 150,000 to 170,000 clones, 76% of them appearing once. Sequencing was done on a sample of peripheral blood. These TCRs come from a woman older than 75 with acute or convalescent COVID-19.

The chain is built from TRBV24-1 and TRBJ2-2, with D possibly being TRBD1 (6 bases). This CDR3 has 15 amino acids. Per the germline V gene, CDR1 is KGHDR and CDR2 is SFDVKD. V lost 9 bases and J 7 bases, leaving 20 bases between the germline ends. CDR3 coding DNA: TGTGCCACCGGTAGGGCAGGGGACGTCGGCGGGGAGCTGTTTTTT. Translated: CATGRAGDVGGELFF.

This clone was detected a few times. CDR3: CASSGDRIPYEQYF. CDR3 nucleotide sequence: TGTGCCAGCAGCGGGGACAGAATCCCGTACGAGCAGTACTTC. The V and J genes are TRBV2 and TRBJ2-7, with 7 bases fitting TRBD1. This CDR3 region has 14 residues. With V trimmed by 6 bases and J by 4 bases, 9 bases remained unmatched. Germline V gene lookup returns CDR1 SNHLY and CDR2 FYNNEI.

The CDR3 DNA sequence: TGTGCCTGGAGGACTGGGGACTTCTCTAGCACAGATACGCAGTATTTT. Residues: CAWRTGDFSSTDTQYF. The chain links TRBV30 to TRBJ2-3; D may be TRBD2 (6 bases). Trimming took 3 bases from V and 0 from J, leaving 16 bases between them. The CDR3 runs 16 residues. CDR1 is GTSNPN and CDR2 is SVGIG in the germline V gene (reference sequence). The variable domain in full, with the rest retrieved from reference TRBV30 and TRBJ2-3, is SQTIHQWPATLVQPVGSPLSLECTVEGTSNPNLYWYRQAAGRGLQLLFYSVGIGQISSEVPQNLSASRPQDRQFILSSKKLLLSDSGFYLCAWRTGDFSSTDTQYFGPGTRLTVL.

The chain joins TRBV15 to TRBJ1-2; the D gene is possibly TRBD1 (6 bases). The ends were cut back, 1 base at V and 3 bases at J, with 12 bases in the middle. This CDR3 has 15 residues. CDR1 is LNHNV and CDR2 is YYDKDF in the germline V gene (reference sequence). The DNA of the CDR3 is TGTGCCACCAGCAGAGGGGCAGGGGACCACTATGGCTACACCTTC. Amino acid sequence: CATSRGAGDHYGYTF.

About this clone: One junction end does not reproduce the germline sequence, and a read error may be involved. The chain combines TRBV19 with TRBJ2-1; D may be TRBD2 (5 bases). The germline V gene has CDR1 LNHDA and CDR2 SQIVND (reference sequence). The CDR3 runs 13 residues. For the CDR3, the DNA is TGTGCCAGTAGTTCGGCCGACTACCATGAGCAGTTCTTC. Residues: CASSSADYHEQFF.

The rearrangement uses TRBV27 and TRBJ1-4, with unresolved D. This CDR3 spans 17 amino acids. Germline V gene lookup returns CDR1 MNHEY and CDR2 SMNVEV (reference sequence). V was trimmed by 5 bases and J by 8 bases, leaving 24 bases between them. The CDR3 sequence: CASSRRAITGMREKLFF. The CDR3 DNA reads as TGTGCCAGCAGTCGAAGGGCCATCACGGGGATGCGGGAAAAACTGTTTTTT.

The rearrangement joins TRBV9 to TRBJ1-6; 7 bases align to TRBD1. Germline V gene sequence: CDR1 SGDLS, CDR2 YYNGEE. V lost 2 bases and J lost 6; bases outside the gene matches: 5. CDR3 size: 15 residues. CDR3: CASSVTGASNSPLHF. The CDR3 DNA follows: TGTGCCAGCAGCGTTACAGGGGCCTCTAATTCACCCCTCCACTTT.

This CDR3 reads CASSWTSGSGEQFF. The CDR3 DNA reads as TGTGCCAGCTCCTGGACTAGCGGGAGTGGTGAGCAGTTCTTC. This chain joins TRBV7-2 and TRBJ2-1; 13 positions agree with TRBD2. From germline, CDR1 is SGHTA and CDR2 FQGNSA. The CDR3 length is 14 residues. Germline trimming cut 8 bases from V and 9 bases from J; bases unmatched to any gene: 7.

CDR3 protein: CASIRFGDTQYF. The CDR3 region has the DNA TGTGCCAGCATCCGTTTCGGAGATACGCAGTATTTT. This rearrangement joins TRBV2 to TRBJ2-3, with no clear D. Trimming removed 7 bases from V and 5 bases from J, with 10 bases in between. This CDR3 is 12 amino acids long. The germline V gene has CDR1 SNHLY and CDR2 FYNNEI. The entire variable domain, with the rest obtained from reference TRBV2 and TRBJ2-3, is as follows: EPEVTQTPSHQVTQMGQEVILRCVPISNHLYFYWYRQILGQKVEFLVSFYNNEISEKSEIFDDQFSVERPDGSNFTLKIRSTKLEDSAMYFCASIRFGDTQYFGPGTRLTVL.

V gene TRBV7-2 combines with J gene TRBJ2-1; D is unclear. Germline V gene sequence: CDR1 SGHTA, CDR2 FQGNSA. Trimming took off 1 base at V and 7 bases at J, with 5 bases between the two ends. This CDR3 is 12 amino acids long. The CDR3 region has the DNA TGTGCCAGCAGCTTAGACGGGAATGAGCAGTTCTTC. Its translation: CASSLDGNEQFF.

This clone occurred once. The CDR3 nucleotides read TGCGCCAGCAGCTTGGGCCCAGGGGACGAGCAGTACTTC. It is translated as CASSLGPGDEQYF. This chain connects TRBV5-1 to TRBJ2-7; D possibly corresponds to TRBD1 (6 bases). The CDR3 is made up of 13 amino acids. Germline CDR1 reads SGHRS; CDR2 reads YFSETQ. The germline V and J ends were trimmed by 0 bases and 5 bases, with 9 bases remaining between them.

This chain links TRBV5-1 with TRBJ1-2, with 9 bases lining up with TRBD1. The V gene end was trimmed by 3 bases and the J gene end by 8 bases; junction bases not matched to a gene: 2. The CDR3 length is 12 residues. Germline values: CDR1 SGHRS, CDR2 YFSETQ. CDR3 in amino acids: CASSYDRGGYTF. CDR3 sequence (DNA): TGCGCCAGCAGCTATGACAGGGGGGGCTACACCTTC.

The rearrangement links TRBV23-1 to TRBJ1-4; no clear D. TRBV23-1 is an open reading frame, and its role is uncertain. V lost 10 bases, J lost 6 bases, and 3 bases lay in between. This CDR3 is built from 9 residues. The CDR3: CANYEKLFF. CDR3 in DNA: TGCGCCAACTATGAAAAACTGTTTTTT.

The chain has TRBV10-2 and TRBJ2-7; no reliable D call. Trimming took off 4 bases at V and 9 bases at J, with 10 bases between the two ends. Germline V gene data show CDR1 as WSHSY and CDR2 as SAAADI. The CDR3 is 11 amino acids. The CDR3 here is CASSVGAWQYF. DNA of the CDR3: TGCGCCAGCAGTGTTGGAGCGTGGCAGTACTTC.

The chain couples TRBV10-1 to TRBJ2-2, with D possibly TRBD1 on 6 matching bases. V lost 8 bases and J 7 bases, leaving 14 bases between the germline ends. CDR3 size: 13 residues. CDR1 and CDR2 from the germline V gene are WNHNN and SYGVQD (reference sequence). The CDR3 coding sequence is TGCGCCAGCGGAGGACAGCTATACGGGGAGCTGTTTTTT. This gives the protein CASGGQLYGELFF.

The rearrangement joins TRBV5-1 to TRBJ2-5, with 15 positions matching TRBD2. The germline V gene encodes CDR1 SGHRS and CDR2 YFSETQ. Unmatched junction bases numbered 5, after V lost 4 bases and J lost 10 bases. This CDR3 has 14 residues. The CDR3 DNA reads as TGCGCCAGCAGCCTCGGGACTAGCGGGAGGAGCCAGTACTTC. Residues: CASSLGTSGRSQYF. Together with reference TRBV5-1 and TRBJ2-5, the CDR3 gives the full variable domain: KAGVTQTPRYLIKTRGQQVTLSCSPISGHRSVSWYQQTPGQGLQFLFEYFSETQRNKGNFPGRFSGRQFSNSRSEMNVSTLELGDSALYLCASSLGTSGRSQYFGPGTRLLVL.